This is a list of T cell receptor beta chains from one sample in a study of shared clonotypes between healthy human individuals. Clones were read by immunoSEQ multiplex PCR, and TCRdb kept only the in-frame ones, dropping some. The sample lists approximately 720,000 clones, 90% to 95% seen once, with 20% to 25% in the top ten. Sequencing was done on a sample of naive CD8+ T cells sorted from blood. These receptors originate from a man younger than 40 in good health. Both conserved end residues are part of each CDR3. The order of the fields is V gene, CDR3 protein.

v_gene: TRBV7-6; CDR3aa: CASSHSGPGNEQYF
v_gene: TRBV7-8; CDR3aa: CASSPRGRSVSSYNEQFF
v_gene: TRBV7-6; CDR3aa: CASSLAAGGFLNTQYF
v_gene: TRBV18; CDR3aa: CASSKGASQDEQFF
v_gene: TRBV7-2; CDR3aa: CASSSIGQGASGNTIYF
v_gene: TRBV27; CDR3aa: CASNSPGTGGVEQYF
v_gene: TRBV27; CDR3aa: CASSLGDYNEQFF
v_gene: TRBV7-9; CDR3aa: CASSLVLASPAQETQYF
v_gene: TRBV6-6; CDR3aa: CASSYFRTGESVLFF
v_gene: TRBV5-8; CDR3aa: CASSWGLGGTDTQYF
v_gene: TRBV6-5; CDR3aa: CASSSDGNTGELFF
v_gene: TRBV29-1; CDR3aa: CSVGGSSGGLWEQYF
v_gene: TRBV7-8; CDR3aa: CASSERGTTDTQYF
v_gene: TRBV25-1; CDR3aa: CASSEFYGGEQYF
v_gene: TRBV5-1; CDR3aa: CASSFGQGLSTGELFF
v_gene: TRBV14; CDR3aa: CASSHVPGQGPQETQYF
v_gene: TRBV6-5; CDR3aa: CASRGTSYEQYF
v_gene: TRBV27; CDR3aa: CASKEGGSYNEQFF
v_gene: TRBV19; CDR3aa: CASSIDRFQPQHF
v_gene: TRBV27; CDR3aa: CASSSYRTGGPTYEQYF
v_gene: TRBV27; CDR3aa: CASSSARGSGYTF
v_gene: TRBV6-5; CDR3aa: CASSYVRGDAEAFF
v_gene: TRBV13; CDR3aa: CASSLQGSGRKYEQYF
v_gene: TRBV10-3; CDR3aa: CAISGQGKGGYEQYF
v_gene: TRBV18; CDR3aa: CASSLREDRYNEQFF
v_gene: TRBV13; CDR3aa: CASSLGIQGISEPGPSTDTQYF
v_gene: TRBV7-9; CDR3aa: CASSFSGIATNEKLFF
v_gene: TRBV28; CDR3aa: CASSFPGQTTNEKLFF
v_gene: TRBV7-8; CDR3aa: CASSPWEGSTEAFF
v_gene: TRBV5-4; CDR3aa: CASSWGLAGNTGELFF
v_gene: TRBV27; CDR3aa: CASRNGVGNTEAFF
v_gene: TRBV27; CDR3aa: CASGLSRGTEAFF
v_gene: TRBV7-9; CDR3aa: CASSLGPSFGETQYF
v_gene: TRBV7-8; CDR3aa: CASSPRSGTDTGELFF
v_gene: TRBV25-1; CDR3aa: CASSPGIYNEQFF
v_gene: TRBV4-1; CDR3aa: CASSQLGGRNTEAFF
v_gene: TRBV10-2; CDR3aa: CASSTGYTQYF
v_gene: TRBV4-1; CDR3aa: CASSPREVGYEQYF
v_gene: TRBV7-2; CDR3aa: CASSSLPSGADTQYF
v_gene: TRBV10-3; CDR3aa: CAISEFAEETQYF
v_gene: TRBV27; CDR3aa: CASSLMREGGQETQYF
v_gene: TRBV5-1; CDR3aa: CASSYSGTSGPGDNEQFF
v_gene: TRBV27; CDR3aa: CASSLTSGGSYEQYF
v_gene: TRBV5-1; CDR3aa: CASSEGGAPSGANVLTF
v_gene: TRBV9; CDR3aa: CASSVEEGMEQFF
v_gene: TRBV7-7; CDR3aa: CASSLRGPSGNTIYF
v_gene: TRBV2; CDR3aa: CASSPNHSYEQYF
v_gene: TRBV5-6; CDR3aa: CASNTGRQVTYEQYF
v_gene: TRBV5-4; CDR3aa: CASSLGSTAYEQYF
v_gene: TRBV27; CDR3aa: CASSLLQRELGAGELFF
v_gene: TRBV7-9; CDR3aa: CASSSPRGSGGDEQYF
v_gene: TRBV5-1; CDR3aa: CASSLASTGSRANEKLFF
v_gene: TRBV19; CDR3aa: CASSIAPGNKGGYTF
v_gene: TRBV6-1; CDR3aa: CASSETRTSGTYEQYF